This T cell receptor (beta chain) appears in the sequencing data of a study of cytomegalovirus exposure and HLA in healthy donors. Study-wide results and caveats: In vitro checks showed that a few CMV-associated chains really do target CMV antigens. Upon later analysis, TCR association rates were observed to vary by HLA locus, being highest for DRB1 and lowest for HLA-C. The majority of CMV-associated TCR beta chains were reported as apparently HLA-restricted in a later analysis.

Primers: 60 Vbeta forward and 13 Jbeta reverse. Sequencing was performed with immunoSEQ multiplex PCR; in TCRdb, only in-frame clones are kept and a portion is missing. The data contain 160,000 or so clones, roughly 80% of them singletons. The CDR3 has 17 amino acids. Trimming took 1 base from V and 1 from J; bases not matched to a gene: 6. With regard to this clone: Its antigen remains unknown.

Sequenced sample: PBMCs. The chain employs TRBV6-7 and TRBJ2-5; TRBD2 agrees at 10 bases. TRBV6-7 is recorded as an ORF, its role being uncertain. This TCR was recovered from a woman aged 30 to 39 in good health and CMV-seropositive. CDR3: CASSYFRLAGGQETQYF. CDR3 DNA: TGTGCCAGCAGTTACTTCCGACTAGCGGGTGGCCAAGAGACCCAGTACTTC.